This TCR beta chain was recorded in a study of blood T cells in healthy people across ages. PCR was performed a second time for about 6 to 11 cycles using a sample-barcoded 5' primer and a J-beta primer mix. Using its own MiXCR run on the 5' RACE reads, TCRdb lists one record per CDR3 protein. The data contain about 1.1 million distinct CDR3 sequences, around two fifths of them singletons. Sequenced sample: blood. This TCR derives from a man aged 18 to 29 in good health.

In DNA, the CDR3 is TGCAGTGCTAGGTCGACAGTCGTGGGCTACAATGAGCAGTACTTC. This translates into CSARSTVVGYNEQYF. The genes are TRBV20-1 and TRBJ2-5; D is possibly TRBD1 (5 bases). The CDR3 has 15 amino acids. CDR1 and CDR2 from the germline V gene are DFQATT and SNEGSKA (reference sequence). V gave up 3 bases and J gave up 11 bases, with 25 bases separating them.